The 3 T cell receptor beta chains below all came from one sample that was sequenced in a study of blood T cell repertoires in COVID-19 (dated by TCRdb to about 2020). Libraries were prepared through the immunoSEQ multiplex PCR assay. Held by TCRdb, this immuneACCESS table contains in-frame sequences only and omits some clones. Under half of the omission traces to an unresolved V gene where checked; the cause of the rest is unknown. The sample includes some 86,000 clones, with more than 75% observed a single time. Approximately 14% of the sample goes to the ten largest clones. The source material was peripheral blood. Receptors originate from a woman between 70 and 85 years old with acute or convalescent COVID-19.

This chain uses TRBV15 with TRBJ2-3; D is unresolved. The germline gives CDR1 LNHNV, CDR2 YYDKDF (reference sequence). The length of the CDR3 is 14 residues. Trimming left V 4 bases short and J 1 base short, with 9 bases between. CDR3 bases: TGTGCCACCAGCACGGAGATTGGCACAGATACGCAGTATTTT. Its translation is CATSTEIGTDTQYF.

The genes are TRBV19 and TRBJ1-2, with 7 bases that match TRBD1. The CDR3 covers 15 residues. Trimming removed 0 bases from V and 5 bases from J; junction bases left unmatched: 6. Germline CDR1 reads LNHDA; CDR2 reads SQIVND (reference sequence). The CDR3 reads CASSIDLGTAYGYTF. CDR3 nucleotide sequence: TGTGCCAGTAGTATAGATCTCGGGACAGCATATGGCTACACCTTC. Supplemented by reference TRBV19 and TRBJ1-2, the full variable domain reads DGGITQSPKYLFRKEGQNVTLSCEQNLNHDAMYWYRQDPGQGLRLIYYSQIVNDFQKGDIAEGYSVSREKKESFPLTVTSAQKNPTAFYLCASSIDLGTAYGYTFGSGTRLTVV.

V is TRBV27 and J is TRBJ2-1; 13 nucleotides agree with TRBD2. The CDR3 loop spans 18 amino acids. V was clipped by 6 bases and J by 0 bases; unmatched bases: 8. Germline CDR1 is MNHEY and CDR2 is SMNVEV (reference sequence). The CDR3 is CASSPWGLAGSSYNEQFF. The CDR3 coding sequence is TGTGCCAGCAGCCCTTGGGGACTAGCGGGGAGCTCCTACAATGAGCAGTTCTTC.